Following are 9 T cell receptor beta chains from one sample sequenced in a study of T-cell reconstitution after alpha-beta-depleted transplantation in children (dated by TCRdb to 2016 to 2018). Libraries were built with PCR. Instrument on record: Illumina HiSeq 2500. TCR library preparation used molecular barcoding, with unique molecular identifiers applied to normalize quantification of the TCRbeta repertoire. TCRdb reprocessing: public reads trimmed at Q25 with fastp, clones called with MiXCR, in-frame beta chains kept. Each record represents a unique CDR3 protein, reported with the most common genes and DNA among its rows. This sample has about 980,000 distinct CDR3 sequences in its table, and about 26% of those were observed once. The top ten hold approximately 30% of the sample. In light of the paper, this sample's treatment or condition label describes: allogeneic hematopoietic cell transplantation with graft depleted of TCRalphabeta T cells and CD19 B cells.

The specimen comprised PBMCs, mostly from graft donor cells, sampled 360 days after TCRalphabeta/CD19-depleted stem cell transplant. These receptors all come from a boy under two years old who had a stem cell transplant for SCID, so the T cells may come from the graft donor.

This clonotype has a handful of counts. The chain's CDR3 is CASSLGFGLGNQPQHF. For the CDR3, the DNA is TGCGCCAGCAGCCTGGGATTCGGGTTAGGCAATCAGCCCCAGCATTTT. The chain recombines TRBV5-1 with TRBJ1-5; D remains unclear. The CDR3 runs 16 residues. The V gene's germline CDR1 is SGHRS and CDR2 YFSETQ. Trimming took 4 bases from V and 2 from J, leaving 16 bases between them. Looking up the rest from reference TRBV5-1 and TRBJ1-5 gives the full variable domain: KAGVTQTPRYLIKTRGQQVTLSCSPISGHRSVSWYQQTPGQGLQFLFEYFSETQRNKGNFPGRFSGRQFSNSRSEMNVSTLELGDSALYLCASSLGFGLGNQPQHFGDGTRLSIL.

This clonotype has only a few counts. The J gene is TRBJ2-6, the V gene TRBV7-6; tentatively, D is TRBD1 (6 bases). From germline, CDR1 is SGHVS and CDR2 FNYEAQ. CDR3 length equals 14 residues. V lost 5 bases to trimming and J lost 7 bases, with 12 bases between them. The CDR3 sequence: CASSIQGTANVLTF. CDR3 in DNA: TGTGCCAGCAGCATCCAGGGGACAGCCAACGTCCTGACTTTC.

This clonotype has ten or more counts. The chain is built from TRBV12-3 or TRBV12-4 and TRBJ1-2; perhaps TRBD1 as D (6 bases). Trimming removed 2 bases from V and 4 bases from J, with 8 bases in between. CDR3 length equals 13 residues. The CDR3 DNA sequence: TGTGCCAGCAGTTTATCAGGGGCCTATGGCTACACCTTC. It is translated as CASSLSGAYGYTF.

J is TRBJ1-6 and V is TRBV15; D is uncertain. Germline CDR1 and CDR2: LNHNV and YYDKDF (reference sequence). Deletions cut 0 bases from V and 7 bases from J, with 10 bases between. The CDR3 runs to 15 residues. In DNA, the CDR3 is TGTGCCACCAGCAGAGATGCACCCGAGAATTCACCCCTCCACTTT. Translation: CATSRDAPENSPLHF.

This clonotype has a handful of counts. The chain recombines TRBV5-1 with TRBJ2-2; D is unclear. This CDR3 is 14 amino acids long. Trimming removed 2 bases at V and 4 bases at J, with 9 bases between. CDR1 and CDR2 from the germline V gene are SGHRS and YFSETQ. The CDR3 coding sequence is TGCGCCAGCAGCTTAGGTCGGATCACCGGGGAGCTGTTTTTT. Protein product: CASSLGRITGELFF.

The chain joins TRBV12-3 or TRBV12-4 to TRBJ2-7; maybe TRBD1 (6 bases). This CDR3 is 14 amino acids long. V was clipped by 6 bases and J by 1 base, with 13 bases between them. CDR3 sequence: CASSSGAPSYEQYF. As DNA, the CDR3 is TGTGCCAGCAGCTCAGGGGCCCCTTCCTACGAGCAGTACTTC.

This clonotype was seen a few times. The chain recombines TRBV14 with TRBJ2-5; D is perhaps TRBD2 (5 bases). The CDR3 loop spans 15 amino acids. CDR1 SGHDN and CDR2 FVKESK come from the germline V gene. V lost 4 bases, J lost 2 bases, and 14 bases lay in between. CDR3 sequence reads: CASSPWTSTQETQYF. The CDR3 DNA sequence: TGTGCCAGCAGCCCGTGGACTTCCACACAAGAGACCCAGTACTTC.

The chain combines TRBV5-1 with TRBJ2-3, with D possibly TRBD2 on 6 matching bases. The V and J ends lost 0 bases and 5 bases respectively, with 13 bases between them. This CDR3 has 15 residues. Germline CDR1 reads SGHRS; CDR2 reads YFSETQ. CDR3 in amino acids: CASSLGGVRVDTQYF. CDR3 nucleotide sequence: TGCGCCAGCAGCTTGGGCGGGGTTCGAGTAGATACGCAGTATTTT.

This clonotype has more than one count but fewer than ten. This sequence joins TRBV4-3 and TRBJ2-5, with TRBD2 as a possible D gene (6 bases). Germline CDR1 reads LGHNA; CDR2 reads YSLEER. The ends were cut back, 4 bases at V and 3 bases at J, with 15 bases in the middle. The CDR3 runs to 15 residues. The DNA of the CDR3 is TGCGCCAGCAGCCCTGACGGGGGAGAAGAAGAGACCCAGTACTTC. It is translated as CASSPDGGEEETQYF.